The present entry profiles one T cell receptor beta chain with its context. The assay was immunoSEQ multiplex PCR, and TCRdb's table has in-frame clones only and misses some. The data contain almost 70,000 clones, 88% of them singletons. This sample was taken from a study of blood T cell repertoires in COVID-19. V lost 4 bases to trimming and J lost 3 bases; unmatched junction nucleotides: 6. The germline V gene encodes CDR1 MGHRA and CDR2 YSYEKL. The CDR3 loop spans 15 amino acids. The sequencing sample was made of peripheral blood. The origin of this receptor is a woman aged 70-85 years with acute or convalescent COVID-19. The chain couples TRBV4-1 to TRBJ2-1, with 7 bases lining up with TRBD2. The CDR3 reads CASSLEGRDYNEQFF. The DNA for the CDR3 is TGCGCCAGCAGCCTGGAGGGGAGGGACTACAATGAGCAGTTCTTC.